These 25 T cell receptor beta chains were sequenced from one sample in a study of CD8+ T cells in alopecia areata. cDNA serving as the sequencing template came from extracted, reverse transcribed RNA. Profiling relied on immunoSEQ multiplex PCR, and the TCRdb table lists in-frame clones only, not all of them. The sample carries some 170,000 clones, roughly 66% recorded once. The source was CD8+ T cells sorted from blood, collected at week 0. These receptors came from a human donor with alopecia areata.

This clone was picked up one time. The rearrangement links TRBV7-4 to TRBJ2-7, with D possibly matching TRBD2 (5 bases). This CDR3 is 16 amino acids long. Germline CDR1 SGHVT, CDR2 SQSDAQ. Trimming removed 8 bases at V and 6 bases at J, with 26 bases between. CDR3: CASPPGLRPSRVEQYF. As DNA, the CDR3 is TGTGCCAGCCCCCCTGGATTGCGCCCATCGCGGGTCGAGCAGTACTTC.

The chain carries TRBV4-1 and TRBJ2-3; no clear D gene. The CDR3 runs 16 residues. The germline V gene encodes CDR1 MGHRA and CDR2 YSYEKL. The V end was cut by 1 base, the J end by 1 base, with 12 bases between. CDR3 residues: CASSQVRVGGTDTQYF. For the CDR3, the DNA is TGCGCCAGCAGCCAAGTCCGGGTAGGTGGCACAGATACGCAGTATTTT.

The chain couples TRBV6-5 to TRBJ2-7; 8 nucleotides align to TRBD1. V trimming: 0 bases; J trimming: 4 bases; junction bases outside the gene matches: 8. The CDR3 totals 16 residues. Germline-derived CDR1 and CDR2 are MNHEY and SVGAGI. CDR3 loop: CASSYSIRGLSYEQYF. DNA of the CDR3: TGTGCCAGCAGTTACTCGATCAGGGGGCTAAGTTACGAGCAGTACTTC.

The chain combines TRBV7-9 with TRBJ2-1, with TRBD2 matching over 9 bases. V was clipped by 5 bases and J by 7 bases; unmatched bases: 12. CDR1 is SEHNR, CDR2 FQNEAQ, per germline (reference sequence). The CDR3 totals 16 residues. This CDR3 reads CASSPPQRGARNEQFF. The CDR3 region has the DNA TGTGCCAGCAGCCCCCCCCAGCGGGGGGCCCGGAATGAGCAGTTCTTC.

The sample holds many counts of this clone. The chain links TRBV9 to TRBJ2-1; 7 bases match TRBD1. This CDR3 contains 16 residues. CDR1 and CDR2 from the germline V gene are SGDLS and YYNGEE. V gave up 2 bases and J gave up 4 bases; unmatched junction bases: 9. CDR3 residues: CASSVTGAILYNEQFF. The CDR3 DNA reads as TGTGCCAGCAGCGTCACAGGGGCGATTCTGTACAATGAGCAGTTCTTC.

The chain links TRBV15 to TRBJ2-5; 7 nucleotides agree with TRBD1. CDR1 is LNHNV and CDR2 is YYDKDF in the germline V gene (reference sequence). After removal of 6 bases from V and 4 bases from J, the junction contained 8 bases not matched to a gene. The CDR3 has 14 amino acids. CDR3 amino acids: CATSTDRLAETQYF. The CDR3 DNA reads TGTGCCACCAGTACGGACAGGTTGGCAGAGACCCAGTACTTC.

This clone was recorded a few times. The chain is built from TRBV29-1 and TRBJ1-2, with D possibly being TRBD1 (6 bases). The CDR3 is made up of 18 amino acids. Germline values: CDR1 SQVTM, CDR2 ANQGSEA. V was pared by 6 bases and J by 0 bases, with 26 bases between. The CDR3 nucleotides read TGCAGCGTCAATGGCGGGAGAACCGGGACAATCTCTAACTATGGCTACACCTTC. This sequence encodes CSVNGGRTGTISNYGYTF.

The J gene is TRBJ2-7, the V gene TRBV7-9; 7 positions agree with TRBD1. The CDR3 extends over 15 amino acids. Germline trimming cut 5 bases from V and 2 bases from J; bases unmatched to any gene: 9. Looked up from germline, CDR1 is SEHNR and CDR2 is FQNEAQ (reference sequence). This CDR3 reads CASSPRTGATYEQYF. The CDR3 DNA is TGTGCCAGCAGCCCCCGGACAGGTGCCACCTACGAGCAGTACTTC.

This clone was seen a few times. V is TRBV29-1 and J is TRBJ2-3; D call uncertain. Per germline, CDR1 SQVTM and CDR2 ANQGSEA. CDR3 length equals 14 residues. V dropped 1 base and J dropped 4 bases, with 12 bases sitting between them. DNA of the CDR3: TGCAGCGTTGAAGGGGTCAGAGACGCAGATACGCAGTATTTT. Translating it yields CSVEGVRDADTQYF.

This rearrangement joins TRBV9 to TRBJ1-2; the D gene is possibly TRBD1 (5 bases). The CDR3 is made up of 15 amino acids. Germline V gene data show CDR1 as SGDLS and CDR2 as YYNGEE. V was cut by 3 bases and J by 6 bases, with 18 bases left in between. CDR3 bases: TGTGCCAGCAGCGCCCCAGGCGGGGGAGGTGATGGCTACACCTTC. Residues: CASSAPGGGGDGYTF.

The rearrangement links TRBV4-1 to TRBJ2-7, with unresolved D. The V and J ends lost 3 bases and 3 bases respectively, with 9 bases between them. Germline-derived CDR1 and CDR2 are MGHRA and YSYEKL. The length of the CDR3 is 13 residues. This CDR3 is CASSHSLSYEQYF. CDR3 nucleotides: TGCGCCAGCAGCCATTCTCTGAGCTACGAGCAGTACTTC.

This clone was counted a few times. This chain links TRBV19 with TRBJ1-2; 7 nucleotides line up with TRBD1. V gave up 6 bases and J gave up 5 bases; unmatched junction bases: 12. CDR1 and CDR2 (germline): LNHDA, SQIVND (reference sequence). This CDR3 has 15 residues. The CDR3 region is CASSWTGNRGYGYTF. Here the CDR3 DNA reads TGTGCCAGTAGCTGGACAGGAAACAGGGGATATGGCTACACCTTC.

The chain recombines TRBV4-1 with TRBJ1-5; D unclear. The ends were cut back, 1 base at V and 0 bases at J, with 13 bases in the middle. Germline assignment: CDR1 MGHRA and CDR2 YSYEKL. The length of the CDR3 is 17 residues. This CDR3 reads CASSQVAGPDSNQPQHF. The CDR3 region has the DNA TGCGCCAGCAGCCAAGTGGCAGGACCCGATAGCAATCAGCCCCAGCATTTT.

The chain recombines TRBV5-1 with TRBJ2-1; D call uncertain. Germline V lookup: CDR1 SGHRS, CDR2 YFSETQ. The length of the CDR3 is 12 residues. Trimming stripped 0 bases from V and 6 bases from J, with 4 bases between. CDR3 sequence reads: CASSLDSNEQFF. The CDR3 nucleotides are TGCGCCAGCAGCTTGGACAGCAATGAGCAGTTCTTC.

Only a few counts were recorded for this clone. The chain couples TRBV30 to TRBJ2-7; tentatively, D is TRBD1 or TRBD2 (5 bases each). The CDR3 sequence is 15 residues long. Trimming pared 4 bases from V and 0 bases from J, leaving 16 bases between. Germline lookup yields CDR1 GTSNPN and CDR2 SVGIG (reference sequence). The CDR3 here is CAWTPGTFSSYEQYF. CDR3 bases: TGTGCCTGGACACCGGGGACCTTCAGCTCCTACGAGCAGTACTTC.

The chain couples TRBV5-6 to TRBJ2-7, with D unclear. The CDR3 consists of 14 residues. V dropped 0 bases and J dropped 3 bases, with 10 bases sitting between them. Per germline, CDR1 SGHDT and CDR2 YYEEEE. CDR3 sequence: CASSLVGRYYEQYF. CDR3 sequence (DNA): TGTGCCAGCAGCTTGGTGGGCAGATACTACGAGCAGTACTTC.

This clone is a singleton in its sample. V usage is TRBV25-1 and J usage is TRBJ2-3; D remains ambiguous. Per germline, CDR1 MGHDK and CDR2 SYGVNS. V dropped 4 bases and J dropped 0 bases, with 8 bases sitting between them. This CDR3 region has 14 residues. The CDR3 nucleotides read TGTGCCAGCAGTGGTAGGGCTAGCACAGATACGCAGTATTTT. Translating gives CASSGRASTDTQYF.

The chain combines TRBV27 with TRBJ1-1; no definite D call. This CDR3 is 14 amino acids long. The V end was cut by 8 bases, the J end by 0 bases, with 13 bases between. Germline-derived CDR1 and CDR2 are MNHEY and SMNVEV (reference sequence). In nucleotides, the CDR3 is TGTGCCAGCTCTTGGGCCCCGGTGAACACTGAAGCTTTCTTT. It codes for CASSWAPVNTEAFF.

In this sample, this clone turned up a few times. Other DNA sequences in the same sample also yield this CDR3. This chain joins TRBV25-1 and TRBJ2-1; no definite D call. The CDR3 is 10 amino acids. Germline-derived CDR1 and CDR2 are MGHDK and SYGVNS. V shed 8 bases and J shed 1 base, with 0 bases lying between them. CDR3 in amino acids: CASSYNEQFF. In DNA form, the CDR3 reads TGTGCCAGCTCCTACAATGAGCAGTTCTTC.

The table lists this clone with a few counts. This chain links TRBV15 with TRBJ2-5, with 8 bases that match TRBD1. The end of the DNA aligns better with TRBJ2-7, so the J call may be wrong. From germline, CDR1 is LNHNV and CDR2 YYDKDF (reference sequence). This CDR3 region has 12 residues. The CDR3 bases are TGTGCCACCTCCGGACAGGGCTACGAGCAGTACTTC. Protein: CATSGQGYEQYF.

The gene calls are TRBV7-9 and TRBJ1-3; D call uncertain. The CDR3 runs 15 residues. The V end was cut by 6 bases, the J end by 1 base, with 13 bases between. CDR1 is SEHNR and CDR2 is FQNEAQ in the germline V gene (reference sequence). The CDR3 nucleotides are TGTGCCAGCAGTCTTCGAGAGGGTTCTGGAAACACCATATATTTT. As protein: CASSLREGSGNTIYF.

The chain joins TRBV29-1 to TRBJ2-5, with unresolved D. This CDR3 contains 15 residues. V was shortened by 3 bases and J by 1 base, with 15 bases between the two germline ends. Germline V gene lookup returns CDR1 SQVTM and CDR2 ANQGSEA. CDR3 sequence (DNA): TGCAGCGTTGAGTTTCGACGGCCCTTCCAAGAGACCCAGTACTTC. Translating it yields CSVEFRRPFQETQYF.

The chain joins TRBV14 to TRBJ1-2, with 10 nucleotides matching TRBD1. Trimming removed 4 bases from V and 7 bases from J; junction bases left unmatched: 3. Germline V gene data show CDR1 as SGHDN and CDR2 as FVKESK. The CDR3 is 13 amino acids. The CDR3 DNA reads as TGTGCCAGCAGCCCCCGGGACAGGGGTGGCTACACCTTC. This gives the protein CASSPRDRGGYTF.

The chain carries TRBV7-6 and TRBJ2-1; the D gene could be TRBD1 or TRBD2 (5 bases each). The CDR3 spans 18 residues. Germline V gives CDR1 SGHVS, CDR2 FNYEAQ. V was shortened by 5 bases and J by 2 bases, with 22 bases between the two germline ends. The chain's CDR3 is CASSALRPGRSPYNEQFF. Here the CDR3 DNA reads TGTGCCAGCAGCGCCTTACGACCGGGGCGAAGTCCCTACAATGAGCAGTTCTTC.

About this clone: The sample carries other DNA sequences with the same CDR3. V and J are TRBV5-6 and TRBJ1-5; 9 nucleotides match TRBD1. This CDR3 has 14 residues. V lost 3 bases to trimming and J lost 6 bases; unmatched junction nucleotides: 4. From germline, CDR1 is SGHDT and CDR2 YYEEEE. The CDR3: CASSSGTGSQPQHF. Here the CDR3 DNA reads TGTGCCAGCAGCTCCGGGACAGGGAGTCAGCCCCAGCATTTT.